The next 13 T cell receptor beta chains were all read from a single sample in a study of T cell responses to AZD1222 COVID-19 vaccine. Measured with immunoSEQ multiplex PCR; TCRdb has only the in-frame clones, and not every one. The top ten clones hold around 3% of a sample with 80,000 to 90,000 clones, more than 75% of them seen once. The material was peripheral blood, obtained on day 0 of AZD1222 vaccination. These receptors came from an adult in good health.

The CDR3 region is CASRPTGFTEAFF. The CDR3 region has the DNA TGTGCCAGCAGACCCACAGGGTTCACTGAAGCTTTCTTT. V usage is TRBV11-2 and J usage is TRBJ1-1; perhaps TRBD1 as D (6 bases). Trimming took 6 bases from V and 4 from J, leaving 12 bases between them. CDR1 and CDR2 from the germline V gene are SGHAT and FQNNGV. CDR3 length: 13 residues.

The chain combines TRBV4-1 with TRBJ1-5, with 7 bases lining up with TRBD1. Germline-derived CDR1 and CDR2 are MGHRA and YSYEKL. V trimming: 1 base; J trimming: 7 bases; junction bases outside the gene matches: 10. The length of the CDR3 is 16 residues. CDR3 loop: CASSQVPTGTGQPQHF. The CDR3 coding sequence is TGCGCCAGCAGCCAAGTACCGACAGGGACGGGCCAGCCCCAGCATTTT.

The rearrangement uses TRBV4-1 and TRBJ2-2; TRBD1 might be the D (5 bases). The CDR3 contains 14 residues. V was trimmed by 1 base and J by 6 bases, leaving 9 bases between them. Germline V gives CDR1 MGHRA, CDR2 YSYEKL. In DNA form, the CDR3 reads TGCGCCAGCAGCCAAGGCCCAGGGCCCGGGGAGCTGTTTTTT. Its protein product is CASSQGPGPGELFF.

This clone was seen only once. The CDR3 region has the DNA TGTGCCAGCAGCCCGGAAGGGCTAGCGGGAGGGCGTACCGACAATGAGCAGTTCTTC. Translating it yields CASSPEGLAGGRTDNEQFF. V and J are TRBV28 and TRBJ2-1, with 12 bases aligning to TRBD2. CDR3 size: 19 residues. In germline, CDR1 is MDHEN, CDR2 SYDVKM. The trim removed 6 bases at V and 5 bases at J, leaving 17 bases unmatched.

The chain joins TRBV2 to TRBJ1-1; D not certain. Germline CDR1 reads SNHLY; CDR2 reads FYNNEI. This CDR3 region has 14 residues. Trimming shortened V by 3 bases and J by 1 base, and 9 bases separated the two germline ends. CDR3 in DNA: TGTGCCAGCAGTGACCCTCGGGAGAACACTGAAGCTTTCTTT. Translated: CASSDPRENTEAFF. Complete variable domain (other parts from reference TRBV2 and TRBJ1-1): EPEVTQTPSHQVTQMGQEVILRCVPISNHLYFYWYRQILGQKVEFLVSFYNNEISEKSEIFDDQFSVERPDGSNFTLKIRSTKLEDSAMYFCASSDPRENTEAFFGQGTRLTVV.

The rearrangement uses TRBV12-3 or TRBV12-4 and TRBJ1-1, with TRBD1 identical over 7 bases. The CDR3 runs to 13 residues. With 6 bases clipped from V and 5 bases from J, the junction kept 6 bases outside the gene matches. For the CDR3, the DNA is TGTGCCAGCAGCACCAGGGGGTTTACTGAAGCTTTCTTT. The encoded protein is CASSTRGFTEAFF.

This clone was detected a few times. Written as DNA, the CDR3 is TGTGCCAGCAGCTTAGAGGGCGGGACAGGTGATACGCAGTATTTT. Translated, it gives CASSLEGGTGDTQYF. The rearrangement uses TRBV11-2 and TRBJ2-3, with 8 bases fitting TRBD1. V was pared by 0 bases and J by 6 bases, with 5 bases of the junction left unmatched. The germline V gene has CDR1 SGHAT and CDR2 FQNNGV. CDR3 size: 15 residues. Full variable domain (rest looked up from reference TRBV11-2 and TRBJ2-3): EAGVAQSPRYKIIEKRQSVAFWCNPISGHATLYWYQQILGQGPKLLIQFQNNGVVDDSQLPKDRFSAERLKGVDSTLKIQPAKLEDSAVYLCASSLEGGTGDTQYFGPGTRLTVL.

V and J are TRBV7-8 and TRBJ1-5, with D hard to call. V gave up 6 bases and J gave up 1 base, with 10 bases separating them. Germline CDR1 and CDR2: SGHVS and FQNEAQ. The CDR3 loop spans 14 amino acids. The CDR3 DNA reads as TGTGCCAGCAGATCAGACATCAGCAATCAGCCCCAGCATTTT. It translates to CASRSDISNQPQHF.

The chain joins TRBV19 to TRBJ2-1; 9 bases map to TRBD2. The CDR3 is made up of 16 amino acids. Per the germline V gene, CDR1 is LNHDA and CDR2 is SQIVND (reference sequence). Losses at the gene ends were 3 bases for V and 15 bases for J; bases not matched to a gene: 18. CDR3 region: CASSIGGLAGTHKRFF. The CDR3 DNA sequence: TGTGCCAGTAGTATTGGGGGGCTAGCGGGAACCCACAAGCGGTTCTTC.

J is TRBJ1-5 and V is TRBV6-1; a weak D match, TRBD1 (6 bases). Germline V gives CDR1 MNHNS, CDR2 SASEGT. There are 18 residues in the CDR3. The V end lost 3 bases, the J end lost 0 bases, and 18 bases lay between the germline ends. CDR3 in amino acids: CASSDPQGGGYSNQPQHF. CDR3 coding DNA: TGTGCCAGCAGTGATCCACAGGGTGGGGGATATAGCAATCAGCCCCAGCATTTT.

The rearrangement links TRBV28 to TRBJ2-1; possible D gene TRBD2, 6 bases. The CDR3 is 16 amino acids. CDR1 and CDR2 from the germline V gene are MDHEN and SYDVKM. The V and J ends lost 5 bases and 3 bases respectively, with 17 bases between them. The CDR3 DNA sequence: TGTGCCAGCAGTAAACAACTCCAAGCGGGCTACAATGAGCAGTTCTTC. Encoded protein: CASSKQLQAGYNEQFF.

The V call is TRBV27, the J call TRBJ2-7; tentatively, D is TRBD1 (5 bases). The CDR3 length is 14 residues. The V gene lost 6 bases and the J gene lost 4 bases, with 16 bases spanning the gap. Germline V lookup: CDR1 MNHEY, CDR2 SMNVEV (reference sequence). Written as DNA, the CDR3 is TGTGCCAGCAGCCCCCAAGGGGAAGGGTACGAGCAGTACTTC. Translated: CASSPQGEGYEQYF.

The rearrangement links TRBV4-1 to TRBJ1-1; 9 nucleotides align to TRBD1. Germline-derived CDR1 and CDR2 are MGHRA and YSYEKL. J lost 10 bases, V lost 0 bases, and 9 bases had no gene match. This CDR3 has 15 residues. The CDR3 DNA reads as TGCGCCAGCAGCCAAGATGGGGGACAGGGAATGGGAGCTTTCTTT. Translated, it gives CASSQDGGQGMGAFF.